This T cell receptor (beta chain) stems from a study of tumor and adjacent non-tumor tissue in lung cancer. Study information: The cohort had 12 adenocarcinoma, a couple of squamous cell and 1 small cell patients.

A modified ARM-PCR protocol with three rounds of nested PCR amplified TCRbeta. TCRdb used MiXCR to reprocess the multiplex PCR reads, holding one entry per CDR3 protein. The sample consists of about 98,000 distinct CDR3 sequences, less than 85% of them appearing once. In regard to this clonotype: A read error is likely, as this CDR3 ends without the conserved phenylalanine or tryptophan. The limits of the CDR3 on the DNA are not certain, so only TCRdb's listed CDR3 is given.

Germline loops: CDR1 ENHRY, CDR2 SYGVKD. Including both end residues, the CDR3 is 12 amino acids long. RNA was extracted from bulk tissue without any cell sorting. This non-tumor lung sample came from over 3 cm beyond the tumor edge. What was sequenced was distant non-tumor lung tissue. V is TRBV10-3 and J is TRBJ2-1. The receptor's source is a man between 60 and 75 years old with small cell lung cancer. CDR3 protein: CAISGVADEQLS.